The 12 T cell receptor beta chains below all came from one sample that was sequenced in a study of beta chain features in type 1 diabetes. Study-wide findings and caveats: Within each of all four CD4+ subsets, Type 1 diabetes patients had TCRB CDR3s that were moderately but significantly shorter.

These receptors' antigens are unknown. Expressed TCRB transcripts were sequenced after all isolated RNA was converted to cDNA. TCRdb's table, derived via immunoSEQ multiplex PCR, lists solely in-frame clones and lacks some. This sample has 150,000 to 200,000 clones; 6.5% to 9.5% occur once, and the top ten carry roughly 0.97%. The sequenced sample was central memory CD4+ T cells from blood. The receptor set was obtained from a woman in her thirties or forties with type 1 diabetes.

The CDR3 region is CASSHRGEQYF. The DNA of the CDR3 is TGTGCCAGCAGTCACAGGGGCGAGCAGTACTTC. This chain connects TRBV27 to TRBJ2-7, with 7 bases fitting TRBD1. The trim removed 5 bases at V and 6 bases at J, leaving 1 base unmatched. Germline V gene data show CDR1 as MNHEY and CDR2 as SMNVEV (reference sequence). This CDR3 region has 11 residues.

The J gene is TRBJ1-4, the V gene TRBV19; no reliable D call. This CDR3 has 13 residues. CDR1 is LNHDA, CDR2 SQIVND, per germline (reference sequence). Trimming stripped 9 bases from V and 10 bases from J, with 18 bases between. The CDR3 DNA follows: TGTGCCAGCGCCACCGGGAGCACGGGAAAACTGTTTTTT. It is translated as CASATGSTGKLFF. The complete variable domain, with remaining parts taken from reference TRBV19 and TRBJ1-4, reads DGGITQSPKYLFRKEGQNVTLSCEQNLNHDAMYWYRQDPGQGLRLIYYSQIVNDFQKGDIAEGYSVSREKKESFPLTVTSAQKNPTAFYLCASATGSTGKLFFGSGTQLSVL.

There are a few counts of this clone. This chain joins TRBV2 and TRBJ1-5, with TRBD1 identical over 7 bases. Germline V lookup: CDR1 SNHLY, CDR2 FYNNEI. V was pared by 8 bases and J by 1 base, with 5 bases of the junction left unmatched. This CDR3 is 14 amino acids long. The CDR3 region has the DNA TGTGCCAGCGGGGACAGCCAAAGCAATCAGCCCCAGCATTTT. It codes for CASGDSQSNQPQHF.

This clone was seen just once. This chain uses TRBV28 with TRBJ2-7; TRBD1 agrees at 8 bases. The CDR3 is made up of 14 amino acids. Trimming removed 5 bases from V and 2 bases from J; junction bases left unmatched: 5. CDR1 and CDR2 from the germline V gene are MDHEN and SYDVKM. CDR3 coding DNA: TGTGCCAGCAGTGTCCCGGGACAGGCCTACGAGCAGTACTTC. It translates to CASSVPGQAYEQYF.

This clone was seen a handful of times. The chain combines TRBV19 with TRBJ1-2; perhaps TRBD1 as D (6 bases). The length of the CDR3 is 13 residues. The germline V and J ends were trimmed by 9 bases and 8 bases, with 19 bases remaining between them. CDR1 and CDR2 from the germline V gene are LNHDA and SQIVND (reference sequence). The CDR3 DNA sequence: TGTGCCAGCCTCTTGGAGGACAGTGGGGGCTACACCTTC. It translates to CASLLEDSGGYTF.

This clone was observed a few times. This chain joins TRBV4-2 and TRBJ2-5, with D perhaps matching TRBD1 (6 bases). CDR3 size: 14 residues. The germline V gene has CDR1 LGHNA and CDR2 YNFKEQ. The germline V and J ends were trimmed by 7 bases and 5 bases, with 17 bases remaining between them. For the CDR3, the DNA is TGTGCCAGCACCCTACCTGGGGGCCCCGAGACCCAGTACTTC. Encoded protein: CASTLPGGPETQYF.

This clone was detected a few times. V is TRBV4-2 and J is TRBJ2-2, with 8 positions matching TRBD1. This CDR3 spans 16 amino acids. Germline V gives CDR1 LGHNA, CDR2 YNFKEQ. V shed 3 bases and J 6 bases; nucleotides not matched to a gene: 9. For the CDR3, the DNA is TGTGCCAGCAGCCAGACTCAGGGGGCGCGGGCCGGGGAGCTGTTTTTT. It specifies CASSQTQGARAGELFF.

The chain joins TRBV4-2 to TRBJ1-2; D may be TRBD1 (5 bases). V lost 1 base, J lost 8 bases, and 14 bases lay in between. Germline values: CDR1 LGHNA, CDR2 YNFKEQ. There are 14 residues in the CDR3. The CDR3 DNA follows: TGTGCCAGCAGCCAAGGGGGCAGCCCTGGGGGCTACACCTTC. Translation gives CASSQGGSPGGYTF.

In its sample, this clone was seen a few times. This sequence joins TRBV7-2 and TRBJ2-7; 12 nucleotides agree with TRBD2. Germline V lookup: CDR1 SGHTA, CDR2 FQGNSA. The CDR3 totals 14 residues. V shed 3 bases and J 6 bases; nucleotides not matched to a gene: 3. CDR3 coding DNA: TGTGCCAGCAGCTTCGGACTAGCGGGGACCGAGCAGTACTTC. Protein: CASSFGLAGTEQYF.

This clone was counted between two and nine times. The chain links TRBV7-2 to TRBJ2-1, with 7 bases fitting TRBD1. V shed 5 bases and J 9 bases; nucleotides not matched to a gene: 4. The germline CDR1 and CDR2 sequences are SGHTA and FQGNSA. This CDR3 contains 12 residues. Written as DNA, the CDR3 is TGTGCCAGCAGCCTACAGGGGACTGAGCAGTTCTTC. Its protein product is CASSLQGTEQFF.

Comments on this clone: One end of the junction varies from germline; a read error may be responsible. The V gene is TRBV29-1, the J gene TRBJ1-2, with 8 bases matching TRBD1. This CDR3 has 13 amino acids. Germline CDR1 and CDR2: SQVTM and ANQGSEA. The CDR3: CSVEDRGAYGYTF. The CDR3 DNA sequence: TGCAGCGTCGAAGACAGGGGCGCCTATGGCTACACCTTC.

The CDR3 region has the DNA TGTGCCACCAGCAGTTTCTTGGGAGAGCCCCAGCATTTT. Its protein is CATSSFLGEPQHF. V and J are TRBV15 and TRBJ1-5, with D unresolved. The CDR3 sequence is 13 residues long. With 3 bases removed from V and 8 bases from J, the gap between germline ends came to 11 bases. Looked up from germline, CDR1 is LNHNV and CDR2 is YYDKDF (reference sequence).